This T cell receptor beta chain was documented in a study of cytomegalovirus exposure and HLA in healthy donors. Broader study findings: Whilst most TCR sequences proved rare, a subset of public TCRs occurred across many donors. The classifier reportedly diagnosed cytomegalovirus status with high specificity and sensitivity.

Of note for this clone: Antigen: not known.

This CDR3 comprises 11 residues. The germline V gene encodes CDR1 KGHSH and CDR2 LQKENI. Trimming removed 2 bases at V and 6 bases at J, with 5 bases between. TCRdb's table, derived via immunoSEQ multiplex PCR, lists solely in-frame clones and lacks some. The sample carries fewer than 200,000 clones, over 85% recorded once. The chain recombines TRBV18 with TRBJ2-7; D remains ambiguous. The clonotype originates from a woman aged 18-30 years in good health and CMV-seropositive. Material for sequencing was PBMCs. The CDR3 is CASSPAGEQYF. Here the CDR3 DNA reads TGTGCCAGCTCACCAGCCGGCGAGCAGTACTTC.